Each of the 23 T cell receptor beta chains below was sequenced from the same sample in a study of shared clonotypes between healthy human individuals. It was CD45RO-negative cells, positively selected for CCR7, that made up naive CD8 cells, with terminally differentiated effector memory CD45RA+ cells excluded. Only in-frame clones appear in the TCRdb table, and some are missing; sequencing was by immunoSEQ multiplex PCR. The table has about 2 million clones, about 94% seen once. Material: naive CD8+ T cells sorted from blood. The receptors were gathered from a man between 18 and 29 years old in good health.

V usage is TRBV14 and J usage is TRBJ1-6; D might be TRBD1 (6 bases). CDR3 length: 13 residues. V lost 7 bases to trimming and J lost 10 bases, with 14 bases between them. Germline-derived CDR1 and CDR2 are SGHDN and FVKESK. CDR3 sequence: CASNSGGGSPLHF. The CDR3 coding sequence is TGTGCCAGCAACTCGGGGGGCGGATCACCCCTCCACTTT.

The V gene is TRBV29-1, the J gene TRBJ1-2; D not resolved. Trimming took off 4 bases at V and 8 bases at J, with 5 bases between the two ends. CDR3 size: 9 residues. In germline, CDR1 is SQVTM, CDR2 ANQGSEA. The CDR3 loop is CSVGLGYTF. CDR3 DNA: TGCAGCGTTGGGTTAGGCTACACCTTC.

Only a few counts were recorded for this clone. The V and J genes are TRBV7-3 and TRBJ2-7, with D possibly being TRBD1 (5 bases). V shed 5 bases and J shed 5 bases, with 13 bases lying between them. This CDR3 is 13 amino acids long. Germline V gives CDR1 SGHTA, CDR2 FQGTGA. In nucleotides, the CDR3 is TGTGCCAGCAGCGCAGGGAACGGCCACGAGCAGTACTTC. Translated, it gives CASSAGNGHEQYF. The whole variable domain, filled in from reference TRBV7-3 and TRBJ2-7, reads GAGVSQTPSNKVTEKGKYVELRCDPISGHTALYWYRQSLGQGPEFLIYFQGTGAADDSGLPNDRFFAVRPEGSVSTLKIQRTERGDSAVYLCASSAGNGHEQYFGPGTRLTVT.

The chain has TRBV11-2 and TRBJ2-1, with D possibly TRBD1 on 6 matching bases. V lost 5 bases and J 4 bases, leaving 9 bases between the germline ends. Germline lookup yields CDR1 SGHAT and CDR2 FQNNGV. The CDR3 covers 13 residues. CDR3 sequence (DNA): TGTGCCAGCAGCCCGAGGGGGTACAATGAGCAGTTCTTC. Translating gives CASSPRGYNEQFF.

This chain links TRBV27 with TRBJ2-7, with TRBD2 identical over 8 bases. This CDR3 has 15 residues. V lost 3 bases and J lost 4; bases outside the gene matches: 8. Germline CDR1 and CDR2: MNHEY and SMNVEV (reference sequence). The CDR3 sequence is CASSFSGRARYEQYF. The CDR3 bases are TGTGCCAGCAGTTTTTCCGGGAGGGCCCGATACGAGCAGTACTTC.

This chain connects TRBV27 to TRBJ2-7; D possibly corresponds to TRBD2 (6 bases). The CDR3 is 13 residues long. Germline V gene data show CDR1 as MNHEY and CDR2 as SMNVEV (reference sequence). Trimming removed 10 bases from V and 3 bases from J, with 16 bases in between. The DNA of the CDR3 is TGTGCCAAACCGCGGGGTCCCTACTACGAGCAGTACTTC. Translating it yields CAKPRGPYYEQYF.

The V gene is TRBV28, the J gene TRBJ1-4; unclear D gene. The CDR3 contains 21 residues. In germline, CDR1 is MDHEN, CDR2 SYDVKM. Trimming pared 2 bases from V and 0 bases from J, leaving 25 bases between. CDR3 DNA sequence: TGTGCCAGCAGTTTACCCCCGATCGTAGAGACTCTCACCACAACTAATGAAAAACTGTTTTTT. It yields the protein CASSLPPIVETLTTTNEKLFF.

This chain connects TRBV6-6 to TRBJ1-1, with 7 bases identical to TRBD1. The germline V gene has CDR1 MNHNY and CDR2 SVGAGI (reference sequence). V was clipped by 5 bases and J by 7 bases; unmatched bases: 10. CDR3 length: 14 amino acids. CDR3 loop: CASSQQGLGGEAFF. For the CDR3, the DNA is TGTGCCAGCAGTCAACAGGGGTTGGGGGGTGAAGCTTTCTTT.

This chain links TRBV4-1 with TRBJ1-1; D is ambiguous. There are 13 residues in the CDR3. V was cut by 2 bases and J by 5 bases, with 9 bases left in between. The V gene's germline CDR1 is MGHRA and CDR2 YSYEKL. In DNA, the CDR3 is TGCGCCAGCAGCCAACCCCAAGGAACTGAAGCTTTCTTT. This sequence encodes CASSQPQGTEAFF.

The chain recombines TRBV14 with TRBJ2-5; D is perhaps TRBD2 (5 bases). CDR1 and CDR2 (germline): SGHDN, FVKESK. V shed 7 bases and J shed 0 bases, with 12 bases lying between them. The CDR3 consists of 14 residues. The CDR3 sequence: CASNPDSNQETQYF. The CDR3 nucleotides are TGTGCCAGCAACCCGGACTCTAACCAAGAGACCCAGTACTTC.

Note on this clone: The same CDR3 also results from other DNA sequences found in this sample. The rearrangement links TRBV27 to TRBJ2-7; 7 nucleotides line up with TRBD1. Germline lookup yields CDR1 MNHEY and CDR2 SMNVEV (reference sequence). The CDR3 is 13 amino acids. The J segment lost 0 bases and the V segment lost 6 bases, leaving 2 bases of the junction unmatched. CDR3 nucleotides: TGTGCCAGCAGCGGGACAGCCTCCTACGAGCAGTACTTC. This gives the protein CASSGTASYEQYF.

A single count supports this clone. Germline is not matched at one junction end, which may reflect a read error. The genes are TRBV7-7 and TRBJ2-1; 9 nucleotides line up with TRBD2. The CDR3 is made up of 17 amino acids. Germline V gives CDR1 SSHAT, CDR2 FNYEAQ (reference sequence). CDR3 loop: CASSPGLAAGSYNEQFF. CDR3 bases: TGTGCTAGCAGCCCGGGACTAGCTGCCGGGTCCTACAATGAGCAGTTCTTC.

This clone has only one observation. V usage is TRBV4-1 and J usage is TRBJ2-7; TRBD1 agrees at 9 bases. The germline V gene has CDR1 MGHRA and CDR2 YSYEKL. V lost 5 bases, J lost 4 bases, and 6 bases stayed unmatched. The CDR3 has 14 residues. In nucleotides, the CDR3 is TGCGCCAGCAGCGACCGGGACAGGGAATACGAGCAGTACTTC. Translation gives CASSDRDREYEQYF.

The J gene is TRBJ2-7, the V gene TRBV10-3; tentatively, D is TRBD2 (7 bases). Trimming cost V 3 bases and J 2 bases, with 17 bases left between them. The CDR3 runs to 16 residues. The germline V gene encodes CDR1 ENHRY and CDR2 SYGVKD. CDR3 sequence reads: CAISENEGEGPYEQYF. The CDR3 region has the DNA TGTGCCATCAGTGAAAATGAGGGGGAGGGCCCCTACGAGCAGTACTTC.

This chain uses TRBV6-5 with TRBJ2-3; D is uncertain. V was pared by 5 bases and J by 0 bases, with 6 bases between. The CDR3 extends over 13 amino acids. Per germline, CDR1 MNHEY and CDR2 SVGAGI. The CDR3 is CASSGWSTDTQYF. CDR3 in DNA: TGTGCCAGCAGTGGGTGGAGCACAGATACGCAGTATTTT.

CDR3 bases: TGTGCCTGGAGTGTAGAGGCGGGAGGGGACACCGGGGAGCTGTTTTTT. It translates to CAWSVEAGGDTGELFF. The rearrangement uses TRBV30 and TRBJ2-2, with 9 nucleotides matching TRBD2. The CDR3 spans 16 residues. V was pared by 0 bases and J by 3 bases, with 5 bases of the junction left unmatched. Germline V gives CDR1 GTSNPN, CDR2 SVGIG (reference sequence).

The V and J genes are TRBV6-5 and TRBJ2-7; 9 nucleotides align to TRBD2. The CDR3 covers 14 residues. Germline CDR1 and CDR2: MNHEY and SVGAGI. Germline trimming cut 6 bases from V and 3 bases from J; bases unmatched to any gene: 6. CDR3 coding DNA: TGTGCCAGCAGCATAGCGGGAGAGGGCTACGAGCAGTACTTC. As protein: CASSIAGEGYEQYF.

This chain connects TRBV7-8 to TRBJ2-7, with D perhaps TRBD1 (6 bases). The CDR3 has 15 residues. CDR1 is SGHVS, CDR2 FQNEAQ, per germline. Trimming shortened V by 1 base and J by 1 base, and 11 bases separated the two germline ends. The CDR3 is CASSLEGTPSYEQYF. In nucleotides, the CDR3 is TGTGCCAGCAGCTTAGAGGGGACACCATCCTACGAGCAGTACTTC.

As concerns this clone: The same CDR3 can be traced to other DNA sequences in this sample. The chain combines TRBV6-5 with TRBJ1-1, with D perhaps TRBD1 (5 bases). Germline assignment: CDR1 MNHEY and CDR2 SVGAGI. The CDR3 loop spans 13 amino acids. The V end was cut by 4 bases, the J end by 2 bases, with 8 bases between. This CDR3 is CASSLTDNTEAFF. DNA of the CDR3: TGTGCCAGCAGTTTGACAGATAACACTGAAGCTTTCTTT.

This chain uses TRBV7-2 with TRBJ2-7; 11 bases are a match to TRBD2. This CDR3 comprises 13 residues. CDR1 and CDR2 from the germline V gene are SGHTA and FQGNSA. Unmatched junction bases numbered 4, after V lost 10 bases and J lost 2 bases. The CDR3 reads CATGLAGTYEQYF. The CDR3 DNA is TGTGCCACCGGACTAGCGGGTACCTACGAGCAGTACTTC.

In this sample, this clone turned up once. This sequence joins TRBV6-6 and TRBJ2-7; tentatively, D is TRBD1 (6 bases). The CDR3 runs to 14 residues. V dropped 4 bases and J dropped 3 bases, with 13 bases sitting between them. Germline CDR1 MNHNY, CDR2 SVGAGI (reference sequence). The chain's CDR3 is CASSLEPTGYEQYF. The CDR3 DNA follows: TGTGCCAGCAGTTTGGAACCGACAGGCTACGAGCAGTACTTC.

The V and J genes are TRBV7-6 and TRBJ2-5, with 8 bases aligning to TRBD1. Germline CDR1 and CDR2: SGHVS and FNYEAQ. Trimming cost V 5 bases and J 5 bases; bases outside gene matches: 10. There are 15 residues in the CDR3. The CDR3 DNA sequence: TGTGCCAGCAGCCGAGGGACAGGCCTCGGGGAGACCCAGTACTTC. Its protein is CASSRGTGLGETQYF.

This clone was recorded once. The chain is built from TRBV9 and TRBJ2-7; D might be TRBD1 (7 bases). This CDR3 is 14 amino acids long. Per germline, CDR1 SGDLS and CDR2 YYNGEE. Between the trimmed V and J ends, which lost 3 bases and 4 bases, there was a span of 14 bases. The CDR3 DNA is TGTGCCAGCAGCGAGGGGGGACAGCAGTACGAGCAGTACTTC. This translates into CASSEGGQQYEQYF.